What follows is one TCR beta chain and its context. Its target is not known. This sample was included in a study of radiotherapy plus CTLA-4 blockade in lung cancer. Overall study context: Objective response rate was roughly 19%; disease control rate, approximately 33%. Whole-study findings and limits: TCR clones of tumor origin grew in blood after radiotherapy plus ipilimumab.

CDR1 is ENHRY, CDR2 SYGVKD, per germline. V lost 4 bases to trimming and J lost 7 bases, with 14 bases between them. The CDR3 totals 15 residues. Clones were read by immunoSEQ multiplex PCR, and TCRdb kept only the in-frame ones, dropping some. The data show approximately 100,000 clones, approximately 81% seen once. Receiving focal radiation plus CTLA-4 blockade with ipilimumab were patients who had chemo-refractory metastatic non-small-cell lung cancer. This TCR came from a human donor with non-small cell lung cancer that progressed on radiotherapy plus ipilimumab. Some clones in this sample may be carry-over from other donors' samples. Material: peripheral blood, obtained from a patient treated with radiotherapy plus ipilimumab. This sequence joins TRBV10-3 and TRBJ1-6; a weak D match, TRBD1 (5 bases). CDR3 DNA sequence: TGTGCCATCAGTGGTCGGGGCTCGAGGAATTCACCCCTCCACTTT. This gives the protein CAISGRGSRNSPLHF.